Below are 22 T cell receptor beta chains sequenced from a single sample in a study of T cell repertoires in ileal Crohn's disease. Regarding time point: neoterminal ileum biopsy at postoperative endoscopy, about 6 months after surgery. Sequencing used immunoSEQ multiplex PCR; TCRdb keeps in-frame clones, though not all of them. The sample records some 11,000 clones, more than 65% being singletons. The sample comprised ileal tissue. The receptors come from an adult with Crohn's disease.

The chain combines TRBV5-4 with TRBJ1-5, with D perhaps TRBD1 (5 bases). This CDR3 has 14 residues. Germline CDR1 reads SGHNT; CDR2 reads YYREEE (reference sequence). Trimming left V 4 bases short and J 4 bases short, with 12 bases between. In DNA, the CDR3 is TGTGCCAGCAGCCCCGGAGGGGCGAATCAGCCCCAGCATTTT. Protein sequence: CASSPGGANQPQHF. Drawing the rest from reference TRBV5-4 and TRBJ1-5, the complete variable domain is ETGVTQSPTHLIKTRGQQVTLRCSSQSGHNTVSWYQQALGQGPQFIFQYYREEENGRGNFPPRFSGLQFPNYSSELNVNALELDDSALYLCASSPGGANQPQHFGDGTRLSIL.

This clone was recorded once. The V call is TRBV2, the J call TRBJ2-2; D is possibly TRBD1 (6 bases). This CDR3 has 12 residues. V dropped 8 bases and J dropped 3 bases, with 7 bases sitting between them. Per germline, CDR1 SNHLY and CDR2 FYNNEI. The CDR3 here is CASGQYTGELFF. CDR3 nucleotide sequence: TGTGCCAGCGGACAGTACACCGGGGAGCTGTTTTTT.

In its sample, this clone was seen once. The genes are TRBV7-2 and TRBJ1-5; possibly TRBD1 for D (5 bases). The CDR3 covers 14 residues. Germline assignment: CDR1 SGHTA and CDR2 FQGNSA. Trimming shortened V by 0 bases and J by 7 bases, and 10 bases separated the two germline ends. In nucleotides, the CDR3 is TGTGCCAGCAGCTTAGCAGGGGCTGGGCAGCCCCAGCATTTT. This translates into CASSLAGAGQPQHF.

This chain uses TRBV6-5 with TRBJ2-3; TRBD1 is a possible D gene (6 bases). V lost 8 bases, J lost 2 bases, and 14 bases lay in between. This CDR3 has 14 amino acids. CDR1 MNHEY and CDR2 SVGAGI come from the germline V gene. This CDR3 reads CASGRTDFTDTQYF. The CDR3 coding sequence is TGTGCCAGCGGTCGGACAGACTTCACAGATACGCAGTATTTT.

V usage is TRBV7-6 and J usage is TRBJ1-1, with D possibly TRBD1 on 5 matching bases. V was pared by 6 bases and J by 4 bases, with 6 bases between. The CDR3 runs 11 residues. CDR1 and CDR2 (germline): SGHVS, FNYEAQ. CDR3 nucleotides: TGTGCCAGCAGGGGGCTCACTGAAGCTTTCTTT. Translation: CASRGLTEAFF.

This sequence joins TRBV18 and TRBJ1-1; D unclear. The CDR3 loop spans 12 amino acids. Trimming removed 10 bases at V and 4 bases at J, with 13 bases between. CDR1 is KGHSH, CDR2 LQKENI, per germline. The CDR3 sequence is CATGGDSTEAFF. The CDR3, as DNA: TGTGCCACTGGCGGGGATAGCACTGAAGCTTTCTTT.

The chain recombines TRBV7-8 with TRBJ2-2; 9 nucleotides agree with TRBD2. The trim removed 1 base at V and 5 bases at J, leaving 8 bases unmatched. The germline gives CDR1 SGHVS, CDR2 FQNEAQ. This CDR3 has 17 residues. The DNA of the CDR3 is TGTGCCAGCAGCTTAGGAGCGGGGGGCGGTCGTACCGGGGAGCTGTTTTTT. Translating gives CASSLGAGGGRTGELFF.

This chain links TRBV21-1 with TRBJ1-3; the listed D gene, TRBD1, was not tested against the DNA. TRBV21-1 is a listed pseudogene. There are 16 residues in the CDR3. The CDR3 DNA reads as TGTGCCAGCAGCCCCGTCAGGCTACCCTCTGGAAACACCATATATTTT. It translates to CASSPVRLPSGNTIYF.

Written as DNA, the CDR3 is TGTGCCAGCAGTTCGGGGGGCCCGAATTCACCCCTCCACTTT. Its protein product is CASSSGGPNSPLHF. V usage is TRBV2 and J usage is TRBJ1-6; D is possibly TRBD1 (6 bases). Trimming cost V 5 bases and J 7 bases, with 12 bases left between them. The CDR3 has 14 residues. Germline CDR1 SNHLY, CDR2 FYNNEI.

CDR3 in amino acids: CASSSKLTAAATDTQYF. CDR3 sequence (DNA): TGTGCCAGCAGCTCTAAGCTGACTGCGGCGGCTACAGATACGCAGTATTTT. The chain recombines TRBV5-6 with TRBJ2-3; D remains ambiguous. The CDR3 is made up of 17 amino acids. The V end was cut by 3 bases, the J end by 3 bases, with 20 bases between. The V gene's germline CDR1 is SGHDT and CDR2 YYEEEE. Together with reference TRBV5-6 and TRBJ2-3, the CDR3 gives the full variable domain: DAGVTQSPTHLIKTRGQQVTLRCSPKSGHDTVSWYQQALGQGPQFIFQYYEEEERQRGNFPDRFSGHQFPNYSSELNVNALLLGDSALYLCASSSKLTAAATDTQYFGPGTRLTVL.

The chain recombines TRBV30 with TRBJ1-2, with unresolved D. The CDR3 has 11 amino acids. The ends were cut back, 7 bases at V and 2 bases at J, with 8 bases in the middle. Germline V lookup: CDR1 GTSNPN, CDR2 SVGIG (reference sequence). Here the CDR3 reads CALAVNYGYTF. CDR3 nucleotides: TGTGCCTTGGCAGTAAACTATGGCTACACCTTC.

The chain joins TRBV13 to TRBJ2-3, with 7 nucleotides matching TRBD2. Germline V CDR1 and CDR2: PRHDT, FYEKMQ (reference sequence). The V gene end was trimmed by 5 bases and the J gene end by 5 bases; junction bases not matched to a gene: 16. The CDR3 covers 17 residues. Here the CDR3 DNA reads TGTGCCAGCAGCGCTTCGCCGGGGACTAAGTATGGAGATACGCAGTATTTT. The encoded protein is CASSASPGTKYGDTQYF. The full variable domain, its missing parts supplied by reference TRBV13 and TRBJ2-3, is AAGVIQSPRHLIKEKRETATLKCYPIPRHDTVYWYQQGPGQDPQFLISFYEKMQSDKGSIPDRFSAQQFSDYHSELNMSSLELGDSALYFCASSASPGTKYGDTQYFGPGTRLTVL.

As DNA, the CDR3 is TGTGCCAGTAGTACGGGACAGGCGACTAACTATGGCTACACCTTC. It codes for CASSTGQATNYGYTF. The rearrangement links TRBV19 to TRBJ1-2; TRBD1 matches at 8 bases. V was pared by 4 bases and J by 0 bases, with 4 bases of the junction left unmatched. CDR1 is LNHDA, CDR2 SQIVND, per germline (reference sequence). CDR3 length equals 15 residues.

The chain has TRBV11-2 and TRBJ2-6, with 9 bases fitting TRBD1. V dropped 5 bases and J dropped 1; count of bases not matched to a gene: 3. This CDR3 contains 16 residues. Germline V lookup: CDR1 SGHAT, CDR2 FQNNGV. The CDR3 loop reads CASSRDRASGANVLTF. CDR3 nucleotide sequence: TGTGCCAGCAGCCGGGACAGGGCATCTGGGGCCAACGTCCTGACTTTC. Full variable domain (rest looked up from reference TRBV11-2 and TRBJ2-6): EAGVAQSPRYKIIEKRQSVAFWCNPISGHATLYWYQQILGQGPKLLIQFQNNGVVDDSQLPKDRFSAERLKGVDSTLKIQPAKLEDSAVYLCASSRDRASGANVLTFGAGSRLTVL.

This clone was recorded only once. This sequence joins TRBV18 and TRBJ2-6; the match to TRBD1 covers 11 bases. This CDR3 has 15 amino acids. Germline loops: CDR1 KGHSH, CDR2 LQKENI. V shed 4 bases, J shed 10 bases, and the junction held 6 bases outside the gene matches. CDR3 in amino acids: CASSLGTGGQNVLTF. For the CDR3, the DNA is TGTGCCAGCTCACTCGGGACAGGGGGTCAGAACGTCCTGACTTTC.

CDR3 sequence (DNA): TGTGCCAGCAGAAGAAGTCTCTCGGGGGAGACCCAGTACTTC. Its translation is CASRRSLSGETQYF. V gene TRBV6-1 combines with J gene TRBJ2-5, with D maybe TRBD2 (5 bases). The germline V gene encodes CDR1 MNHNS and CDR2 SASEGT. The CDR3 is made up of 14 amino acids. The V and J ends lost 6 bases and 5 bases respectively, with 16 bases between them.

The chain is built from TRBV11-2 and TRBJ1-3, with TRBD1 as a possible D gene (5 bases). Germline V gives CDR1 SGHAT, CDR2 FQNNGV. V shed 4 bases and J shed 7 bases, with 11 bases lying between them. This CDR3 has 13 amino acids. The CDR3 here is CASSSSRGNTIYF. The CDR3 DNA reads TGTGCCAGCAGCTCGTCCCGGGGGAACACCATATATTTT.

The genes are TRBV5-1 and TRBJ2-1; D not certain. CDR1 SGHRS and CDR2 YFSETQ come from the germline V gene. Trimming removed 5 bases from V and 2 bases from J, with 5 bases in between. CDR3 size: 12 residues. CDR3 sequence (DNA): TGCGCCAGCAGAACACCCTACAATGAGCAGTTCTTC. Encoded protein: CASRTPYNEQFF.

The V gene is TRBV5-4, the J gene TRBJ1-2; TRBD1 aligns across 10 bases. V was clipped by 4 bases and J by 6 bases; unmatched bases: 6. Germline CDR1 reads SGHNT; CDR2 reads YYREEE (reference sequence). The CDR3 extends over 14 amino acids. Here the CDR3 reads CASSGGTGDDGYTF. As DNA, the CDR3 is TGTGCCAGCAGCGGGGGGACAGGGGACGATGGCTACACCTTC.

The chain couples TRBV9 to TRBJ2-3, with 8 bases matching TRBD2. Germline values: CDR1 SGDLS, CDR2 YYNGEE. The CDR3 runs 17 residues. Unmatched junction bases numbered 10, after V lost 3 bases and J lost 1 base. The CDR3 region has the DNA TGTGCCAGCAGCGAGCGGGGGCGGTTTTTCGGCACAGATACGCAGTATTTT. As protein: CASSERGRFFGTDTQYF.

The chain couples TRBV10-3 to TRBJ2-7, with TRBD1 as a possible D gene (6 bases). CDR3 size: 14 residues. Germline lookup yields CDR1 ENHRY and CDR2 SYGVKD. Deletions cut 6 bases from V and 1 base from J, with 13 bases between. This CDR3 reads CAIRTGTSSYEQYF. CDR3 nucleotides: TGTGCCATCAGGACCGGGACATCGTCCTACGAGCAGTACTTC.

V gene TRBV6-1 combines with J gene TRBJ1-1; weak D call: TRBD1 (5 bases). In germline, CDR1 is MNHNS, CDR2 SASEGT. This CDR3 has 14 residues. V was cut by 8 bases and J by 4 bases, with 17 bases left in between. The CDR3 spells CASLYRPGGTEAFF. DNA for the CDR3: TGTGCCAGCCTTTACAGGCCCGGGGGCACTGAAGCTTTCTTT.